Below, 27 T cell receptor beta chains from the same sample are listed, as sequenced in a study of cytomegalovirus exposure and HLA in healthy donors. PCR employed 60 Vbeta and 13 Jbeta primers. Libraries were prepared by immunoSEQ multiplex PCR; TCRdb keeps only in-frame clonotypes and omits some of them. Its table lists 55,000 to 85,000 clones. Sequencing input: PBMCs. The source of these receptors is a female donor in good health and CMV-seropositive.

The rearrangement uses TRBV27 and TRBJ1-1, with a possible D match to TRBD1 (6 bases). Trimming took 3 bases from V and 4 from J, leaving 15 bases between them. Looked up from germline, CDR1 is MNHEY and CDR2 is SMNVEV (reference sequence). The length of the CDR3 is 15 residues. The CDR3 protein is CASSFAGVVATEAFF. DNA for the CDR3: TGTGCCAGCAGTTTTGCAGGGGTGGTAGCCACTGAAGCTTTCTTT.

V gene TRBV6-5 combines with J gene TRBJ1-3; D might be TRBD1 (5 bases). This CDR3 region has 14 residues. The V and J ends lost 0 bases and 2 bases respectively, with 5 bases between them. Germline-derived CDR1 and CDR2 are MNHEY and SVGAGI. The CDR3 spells CASSYSRAGNTIYF. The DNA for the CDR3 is TGTGCCAGCAGTTACTCCAGGGCTGGAAACACCATATATTTT.

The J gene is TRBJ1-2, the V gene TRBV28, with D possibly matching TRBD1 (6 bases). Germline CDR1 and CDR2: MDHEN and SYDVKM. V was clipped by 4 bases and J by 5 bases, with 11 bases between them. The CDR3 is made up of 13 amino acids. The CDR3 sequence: CASSSPQGYGYTF. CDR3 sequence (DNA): TGTGCCAGCAGTTCGCCACAGGGTTATGGCTACACCTTC.

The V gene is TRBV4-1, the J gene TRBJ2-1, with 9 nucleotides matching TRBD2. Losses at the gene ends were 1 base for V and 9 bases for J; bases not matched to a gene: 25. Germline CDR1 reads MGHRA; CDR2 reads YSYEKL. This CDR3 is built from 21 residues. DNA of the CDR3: TGCGCCAGCAGCCAAGTAGCGGGGGTCACCAAGGGGCGGGGGGGTCAGAGTGAGCAGTTCTTC. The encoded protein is CASSQVAGVTKGRGGQSEQFF.

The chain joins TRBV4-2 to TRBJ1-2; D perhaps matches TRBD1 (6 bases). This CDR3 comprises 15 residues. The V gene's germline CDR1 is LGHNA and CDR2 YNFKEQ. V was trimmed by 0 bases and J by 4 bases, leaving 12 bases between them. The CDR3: CASSQEERQAYGYTF. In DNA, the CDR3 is TGTGCCAGCAGCCAAGAAGAGCGACAGGCCTATGGCTACACCTTC.

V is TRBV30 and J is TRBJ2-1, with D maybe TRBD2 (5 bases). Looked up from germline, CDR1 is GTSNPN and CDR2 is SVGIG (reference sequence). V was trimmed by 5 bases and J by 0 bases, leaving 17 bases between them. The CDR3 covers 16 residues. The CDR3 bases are TGTGCCTGGCGCTTCCCCTGGGCGGGCTCCTACAATGAGCAGTTCTTC. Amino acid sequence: CAWRFPWAGSYNEQFF.

The CDR3 sequence is CASSLRTSGYEQYF. CDR3 DNA sequence: TGTGCCAGCAGCCTACGGACTAGCGGCTACGAGCAGTACTTC. The chain is built from TRBV11-1 and TRBJ2-7, with 10 positions matching TRBD2. Looked up from germline, CDR1 is SGHAT and CDR2 is FQDESV (reference sequence). The J segment lost 3 bases and the V segment lost 5 bases, leaving 4 bases of the junction unmatched. The CDR3 loop spans 14 amino acids.

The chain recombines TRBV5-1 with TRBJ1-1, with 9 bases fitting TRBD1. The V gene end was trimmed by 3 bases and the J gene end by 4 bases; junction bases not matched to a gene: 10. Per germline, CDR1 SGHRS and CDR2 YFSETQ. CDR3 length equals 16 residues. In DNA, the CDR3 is TGCGCCAGCAGCTCTATCGTTGACAGGGGGGGCACTGAAGCTTTCTTT. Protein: CASSSIVDRGGTEAFF.

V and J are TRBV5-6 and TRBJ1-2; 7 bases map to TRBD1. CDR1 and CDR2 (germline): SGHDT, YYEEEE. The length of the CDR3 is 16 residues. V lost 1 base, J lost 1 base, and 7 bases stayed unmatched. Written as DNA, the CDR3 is TGTGCCAGCAGCTTGCTGGACAGGAAAAATAACTATGGCTACACCTTC. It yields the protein CASSLLDRKNNYGYTF.

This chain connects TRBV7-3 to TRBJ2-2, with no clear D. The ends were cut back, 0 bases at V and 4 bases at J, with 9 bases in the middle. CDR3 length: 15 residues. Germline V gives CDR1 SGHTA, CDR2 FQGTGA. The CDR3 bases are TGTGCCAGCAGCTTAACTGGCTCCAGCACCGGGGAGCTGTTTTTT. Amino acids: CASSLTGSSTGELFF.

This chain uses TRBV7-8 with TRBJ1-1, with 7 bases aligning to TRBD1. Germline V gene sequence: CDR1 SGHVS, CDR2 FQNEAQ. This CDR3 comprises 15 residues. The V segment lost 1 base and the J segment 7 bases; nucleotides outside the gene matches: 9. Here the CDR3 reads CASSLGDSTDREAFF. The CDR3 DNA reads TGTGCCAGCAGCTTAGGGGACAGTACTGACCGTGAAGCTTTCTTT. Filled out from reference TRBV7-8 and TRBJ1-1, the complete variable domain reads GAGVSQSPRYKVAKRGQDVALRCDPISGHVSLFWYQQALGQGPEFLTYFQNEAQLDKSGLPSDRFFAERPEGSVSTLKIQRTQQEDSAVYLCASSLGDSTDREAFFGQGTRLTVV.

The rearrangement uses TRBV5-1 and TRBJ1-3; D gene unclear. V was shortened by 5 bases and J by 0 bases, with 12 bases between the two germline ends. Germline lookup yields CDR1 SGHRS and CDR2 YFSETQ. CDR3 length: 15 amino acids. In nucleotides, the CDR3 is TGCGCCAGCAGTAGAGACACGTACTCTGGAAACACCATATATTTT. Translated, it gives CASSRDTYSGNTIYF.

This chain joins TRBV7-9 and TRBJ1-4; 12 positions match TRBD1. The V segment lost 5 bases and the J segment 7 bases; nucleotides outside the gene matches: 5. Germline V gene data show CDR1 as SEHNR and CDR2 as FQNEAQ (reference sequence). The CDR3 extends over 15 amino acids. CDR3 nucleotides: TGTGCCAGCAGCCCCGGGACAGGGGGCGGTGAAAAACTGTTTTTT. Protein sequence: CASSPGTGGGEKLFF.

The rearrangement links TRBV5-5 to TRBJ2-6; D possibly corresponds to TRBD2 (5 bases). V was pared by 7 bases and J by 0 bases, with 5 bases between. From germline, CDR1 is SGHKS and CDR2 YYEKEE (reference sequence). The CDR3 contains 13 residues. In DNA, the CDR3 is TGTGCCAGCCGGGACTCTGGGGCCAACGTCCTGACTTTC. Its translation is CASRDSGANVLTF. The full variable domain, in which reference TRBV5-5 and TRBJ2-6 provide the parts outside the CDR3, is DAGVTQSPTHLIKTRGQQVTLRCSPISGHKSVSWYQQVLGQGPQFIFQYYEKEERGRGNFPDRFSARQFPNYSSELNVNALLLGDSALYLCASRDSGANVLTFGAGSRLTVL.

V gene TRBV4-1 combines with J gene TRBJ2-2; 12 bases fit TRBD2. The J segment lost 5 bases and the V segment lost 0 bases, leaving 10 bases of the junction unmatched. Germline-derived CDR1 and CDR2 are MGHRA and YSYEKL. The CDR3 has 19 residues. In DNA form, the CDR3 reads TGCGCCAGCAGCCAAGAAAATCTAGCGGGGGGGCCTGGAACCGGGGAGCTGTTTTTT. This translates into CASSQENLAGGPGTGELFF.

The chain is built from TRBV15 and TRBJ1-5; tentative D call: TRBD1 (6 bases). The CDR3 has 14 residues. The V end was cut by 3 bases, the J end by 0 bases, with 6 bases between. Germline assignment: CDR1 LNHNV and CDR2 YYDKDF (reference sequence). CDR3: CATSRDSSNQPQHF. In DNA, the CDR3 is TGTGCCACCAGCAGGGACAGTAGCAATCAGCCCCAGCATTTT.

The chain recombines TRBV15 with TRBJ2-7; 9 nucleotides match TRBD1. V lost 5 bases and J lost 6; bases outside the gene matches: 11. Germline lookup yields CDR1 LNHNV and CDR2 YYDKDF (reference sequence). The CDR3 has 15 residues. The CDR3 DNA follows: TGTGCCACCAGCTCCTGGGACAGGGAAATCGGCGAGCAGTACTTC. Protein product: CATSSWDREIGEQYF. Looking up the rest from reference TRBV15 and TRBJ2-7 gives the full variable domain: DAMVIQNPRYQVTQFGKPVTLSCSQTLNHNVMYWYQQKSSQAPKLLFHYYDKDFNNEADTPDNFQSRRPNTSFCFLDIRSPGLGDTAMYLCATSSWDREIGEQYFGPGTRLTVT.

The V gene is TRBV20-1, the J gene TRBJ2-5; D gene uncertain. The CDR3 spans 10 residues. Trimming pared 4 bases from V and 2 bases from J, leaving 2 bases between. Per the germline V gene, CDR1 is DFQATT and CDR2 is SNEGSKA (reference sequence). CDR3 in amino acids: CSAIQETQYF. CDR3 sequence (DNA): TGCAGTGCTATACAAGAGACCCAGTACTTC.

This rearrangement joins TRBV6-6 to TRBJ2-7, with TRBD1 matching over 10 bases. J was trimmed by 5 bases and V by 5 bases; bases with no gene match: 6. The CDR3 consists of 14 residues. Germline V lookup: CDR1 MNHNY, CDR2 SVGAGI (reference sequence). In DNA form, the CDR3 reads TGTGCCAGCAGTCCGGGACAGGGGACCAACGAGCAGTACTTC. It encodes CASSPGQGTNEQYF.

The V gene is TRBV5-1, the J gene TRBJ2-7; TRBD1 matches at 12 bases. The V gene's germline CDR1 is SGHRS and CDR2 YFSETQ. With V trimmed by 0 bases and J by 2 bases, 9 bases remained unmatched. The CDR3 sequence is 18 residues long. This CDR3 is CASSLAKFGTGGTYEQYF. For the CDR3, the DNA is TGCGCCAGCAGCTTGGCCAAGTTCGGGACAGGGGGCACCTACGAGCAGTACTTC.

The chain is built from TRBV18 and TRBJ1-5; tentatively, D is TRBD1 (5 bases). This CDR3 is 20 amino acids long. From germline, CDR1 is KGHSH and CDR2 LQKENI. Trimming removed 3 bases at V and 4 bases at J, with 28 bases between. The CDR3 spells CASSPFPLGGGRTTNQPQHF. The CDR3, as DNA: TGTGCCAGCTCACCTTTCCCCCTCGGGGGAGGCAGGACGACGAATCAGCCCCAGCATTTT.

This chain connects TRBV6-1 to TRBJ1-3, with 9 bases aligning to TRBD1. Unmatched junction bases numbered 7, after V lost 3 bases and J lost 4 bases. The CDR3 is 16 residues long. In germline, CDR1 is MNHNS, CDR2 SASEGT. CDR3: CASSEILGQGGNTIYF. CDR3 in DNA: TGTGCCAGCAGTGAGATCCTGGGACAGGGAGGAAACACCATATATTTT.

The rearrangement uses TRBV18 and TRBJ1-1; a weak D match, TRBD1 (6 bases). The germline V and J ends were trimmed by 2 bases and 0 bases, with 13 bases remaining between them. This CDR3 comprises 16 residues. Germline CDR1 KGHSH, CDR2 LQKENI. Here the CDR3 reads CASSPNQAGVNTEAFF. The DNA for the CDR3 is TGTGCCAGCTCACCAAACCAGGCAGGGGTGAACACTGAAGCTTTCTTT.

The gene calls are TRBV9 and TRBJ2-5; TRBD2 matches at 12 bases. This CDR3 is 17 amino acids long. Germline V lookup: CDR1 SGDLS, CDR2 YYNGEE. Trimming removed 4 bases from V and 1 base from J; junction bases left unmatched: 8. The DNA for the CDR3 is TGTGCCAGCAGCCCTAGACTAGCGGGGGTCCCCCAAGAGACCCAGTACTTC. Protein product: CASSPRLAGVPQETQYF.

CDR3 in amino acids: CASSSSEGRGEKLFF. As DNA, the CDR3 is TGTGCCAGCAGCTCAAGCGAGGGTCGCGGAGAAAAACTGTTTTTT. V gene TRBV7-9 combines with J gene TRBJ1-4; D is unresolved. The V and J ends lost 4 bases and 8 bases respectively, with 17 bases between them. The CDR3 totals 15 residues. Germline lookup yields CDR1 SEHNR and CDR2 FQNEAQ (reference sequence).

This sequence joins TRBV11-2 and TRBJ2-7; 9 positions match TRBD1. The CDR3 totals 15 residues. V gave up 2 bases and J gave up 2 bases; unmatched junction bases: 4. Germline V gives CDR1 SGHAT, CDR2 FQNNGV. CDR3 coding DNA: TGTGCCAGCAGCTTATTGACAGGGGGAACCTACGAGCAGTACTTC. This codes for CASSLLTGGTYEQYF. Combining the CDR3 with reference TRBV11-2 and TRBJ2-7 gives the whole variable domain EAGVAQSPRYKIIEKRQSVAFWCNPISGHATLYWYQQILGQGPKLLIQFQNNGVVDDSQLPKDRFSAERLKGVDSTLKIQPAKLEDSAVYLCASSLLTGGTYEQYFGPGTRLTVT.

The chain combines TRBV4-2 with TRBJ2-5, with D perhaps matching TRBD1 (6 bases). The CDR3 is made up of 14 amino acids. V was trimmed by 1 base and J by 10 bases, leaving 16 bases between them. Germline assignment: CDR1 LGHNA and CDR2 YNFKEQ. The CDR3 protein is CASSQAPGEGDQYF. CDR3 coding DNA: TGTGCCAGCAGCCAAGCCCCAGGGGAAGGAGACCAGTACTTC.